This TCR beta chain was identified in a study of PD-L1 blockade in urothelial cancer. About the research overall: Male sex and bladder-origin urothelial cancer were recorded for about 85% of the roughly 29 patients. There were a median of approximately 140,000 T cells in blood samples.

V shed 2 bases, J shed 4 bases, and the junction held 5 bases outside the gene matches. The length of the CDR3 is 15 residues. The V gene's germline CDR1 is SGHTS and CDR2 YDEGEE. Each PCR contained spiked-in synthetic TCR analog templates. Sequenced by immunoSEQ multiplex PCR; TCRdb stores in-frame clones only, minus some. The repertoire holds 35,000 or so clones, with 83% as singletons. The sequence was collected from a man in his fifties or sixties with urothelial cancer. This specimen was PBMCs, taken around atezolizumab (anti-PD-L1) treatment. J is TRBJ2-3 and V is TRBV5-8; 9 bases map to TRBD2. The CDR3 region has the DNA TGTGCCAGCAGCTTTGGACTAGCGCTTTCAGATACGCAGTATTTT. Amino acid sequence: CASSFGLALSDTQYF.